This T cell receptor beta chain was identified during a study of shared clonotypes between healthy human individuals. Study-level background: Researchers assigned three CD4 naive, three CD4 memory, two CD8 naive and one CD8 memory plate to each donor.

The CDR3 extends over 11 amino acids. Germline V gene data show CDR1 as KGHSH and CDR2 as LQKENI. V dropped 5 bases and J dropped 4 bases, with 3 bases sitting between them. Overall study results and limits: Among donors, sharing of clonotypes was expected to be affected by sequencing depth. Naive subsets tended to show greater estimated richness than memory subsets.

Assay: immunoSEQ multiplex PCR; the TCRdb copy retains only in-frame clones and omits some. The sample lists roughly 890,000 clones, 92% occurring once. A word on this clone: Its target is not known.

Naive-designated CD8 cells lacked CD45RO, were positively enriched for CCR7, and omitted terminally differentiated effector memory CD45RA+ cells. Everyone who donated was a Caucasian adult who lived in Nashville, Tennessee. The receptor was isolated from a man under 40 in good health. The sample was naive CD8+ T cells sorted from blood. V is TRBV18 and J is TRBJ2-1; D gene unclear. The CDR3 coding sequence is TGTGCCAGCTCAGAATACAATGAGCAGTTCTTC. This codes for CASSEYNEQFF.